These 24 T cell receptor beta chains originate from one sample sequenced in a study of T cell responses to AZD1222 COVID-19 vaccine. The data were produced by immunoSEQ multiplex PCR, yet TCRdb's version contains in-frame clones alone and is incomplete. Of about 150,000 clones listed, 87% are singletons. The sequences come from peripheral blood, collected 28 days after the second AZD1222 dose. The receptor source for this set is an adult who received the AZD1222 COVID-19 vaccine.

J is TRBJ2-1 and V is TRBV10-3, with D uncertain. Between the trimmed V and J ends, which lost 0 bases and 0 bases, there was a span of 6 bases. CDR1 and CDR2 from the germline V gene are ENHRY and SYGVKD. CDR3 length equals 15 residues. The CDR3 nucleotides are TGTGCCATCAGTGAGTCGTGGGGCTCCTACAATGAGCAGTTCTTC. Translated, it gives CAISESWGSYNEQFF.

The chain links TRBV27 to TRBJ1-1; D gene uncertain. Germline V gene data show CDR1 as MNHEY and CDR2 as SMNVEV (reference sequence). V was cut by 3 bases and J by 0 bases, with 8 bases left in between. The CDR3 runs to 14 residues. CDR3 residues: CASSFGSMNTEAFF. For the CDR3, the DNA is TGTGCCAGCAGTTTCGGGTCTATGAACACTGAAGCTTTCTTT.

The gene calls are TRBV10-3 and TRBJ2-5; D possibly corresponds to TRBD1 (7 bases). Germline V CDR1 and CDR2: ENHRY, SYGVKD. V was pared by 1 base and J by 4 bases, with 16 bases between. The CDR3 has 16 residues. The CDR3: CAISEWAGGGRETQYF. CDR3 nucleotides: TGTGCCATCAGTGAGTGGGCAGGGGGAGGTCGAGAGACCCAGTACTTC.

This clone has just a few counts. This chain joins TRBV4-1 and TRBJ2-1, with TRBD2 matching over 12 bases. Germline CDR1 reads MGHRA; CDR2 reads YSYEKL. With 6 bases clipped from V and 0 bases from J, the junction kept 0 bases outside the gene matches. The CDR3 is 15 amino acids. CDR3 sequence (DNA): TGCGCCAGCAGGACTAGCGGGAGCTCCTACAATGAGCAGTTCTTC. It translates to CASRTSGSSYNEQFF.

CDR3 coding DNA: TGTGCCAGCAGCTTAGGAAGCACAGATACGCAGTATTTT. The encoded protein is CASSLGSTDTQYF. The V gene is TRBV7-7, the J gene TRBJ2-3; D gene uncertain. This CDR3 is built from 13 residues. Germline V gene sequence: CDR1 SSHAT, CDR2 FNYEAQ (reference sequence). V was trimmed by 1 base and J by 0 bases, leaving 2 bases between them.

The chain is built from TRBV19 and TRBJ2-3; 10 bases align to TRBD2. The CDR3 loop spans 15 amino acids. From germline, CDR1 is LNHDA and CDR2 SQIVND (reference sequence). V lost 7 bases, J lost 3 bases, and 7 bases stayed unmatched. The CDR3 spells CASMSGGAATDTQYF. The DNA of the CDR3 is TGTGCCAGTATGAGCGGGGGGGCTGCTACAGATACGCAGTATTTT.

The chain couples TRBV4-1 to TRBJ1-6, with D unresolved. The CDR3 is 15 amino acids. Trimming took 3 bases from V and 4 from J, leaving 10 bases between them. The germline gives CDR1 MGHRA, CDR2 YSYEKL. The CDR3 nucleotides read TGCGCCAGCAGCCAGCCGACCGATTATAATTCACCCCTCCACTTT. It specifies CASSQPTDYNSPLHF.

The genes are TRBV5-4 and TRBJ2-5; the match to TRBD2 covers 9 bases. This CDR3 has 15 residues. The junction had 9 bases not matched to a gene; V was cut back by 4 bases and J by 5 bases. From germline, CDR1 is SGHNT and CDR2 YYREEE (reference sequence). The CDR3 region has the DNA TGTGCCAGCAGCCGTAGCGGGGGAGGTTGGGAGACCCAGTACTTC. Its translation: CASSRSGGGWETQYF.

This chain connects TRBV7-9 to TRBJ1-6, with D maybe TRBD1 (6 bases). Germline assignment: CDR1 SEHNR and CDR2 FQNEAQ (reference sequence). This CDR3 spans 15 amino acids. Trimming cost V 2 bases and J 5 bases, with 10 bases left between them. CDR3 loop: CASSLNTGNNSPLHF. The CDR3 DNA is TGTGCCAGCAGCTTAAACACAGGGAATAATTCACCCCTCCACTTT.

V gene TRBV5-1 combines with J gene TRBJ2-7; TRBD1 aligns across 7 bases. The CDR3 sequence is 13 residues long. After removal of 3 bases from V and 3 bases from J, the junction contained 3 bases not matched to a gene. Germline assignment: CDR1 SGHRS and CDR2 YFSETQ. CDR3 sequence reads: CASSSRDSYEQYF. The CDR3, as DNA: TGCGCCAGCAGCTCCCGGGACAGCTACGAGCAGTACTTC.

V is TRBV3-1 (or the pseudogene TRBV3-2) and J is TRBJ1-1; no clear D. Germline loops: CDR1 LGHDT, CDR2 YNNKEL (reference sequence). V shed 9 bases and J shed 2 bases, with 13 bases lying between them. The CDR3 sequence is 13 residues long. This CDR3 is CASKTKANTEAFF. CDR3 nucleotide sequence: TGTGCCAGTAAGACCAAGGCCAACACTGAAGCTTTCTTT.

The chain links TRBV7-7 to TRBJ2-1; perhaps TRBD2 as D (6 bases). Trimming left V 5 bases short and J 4 bases short, with 15 bases between. Germline-derived CDR1 and CDR2 are SSHAT and FNYEAQ (reference sequence). The CDR3 is 15 residues long. DNA for the CDR3: TGTGCCAGCAGCCAGGGTAGCGGAATTTACAATGAGCAGTTCTTC. Its translation is CASSQGSGIYNEQFF.

The V gene is TRBV2, the J gene TRBJ2-3; no clear D. Trimming removed 3 bases from V and 4 bases from J, with 11 bases in between. CDR3 length: 14 residues. Germline V gene lookup returns CDR1 SNHLY and CDR2 FYNNEI. CDR3 nucleotide sequence: TGTGCCAGCAGTGAGGGAAGGGCCCCAGATACGCAGTATTTT. Translating it yields CASSEGRAPDTQYF.

The chain recombines TRBV4-2 with TRBJ2-7; no clear D gene. Germline CDR1 reads LGHNA; CDR2 reads YNFKEQ. Trimming took off 0 bases at V and 5 bases at J, with 11 bases between the two ends. This CDR3 spans 14 amino acids. CDR3 in DNA: TGTGCCAGCAGCCAAGATAGAGGAGCTGACGAGCAGTACTTC. Residues: CASSQDRGADEQYF.

J is TRBJ2-1 and V is TRBV19; D ambiguous. Deletions cut 3 bases from V and 10 bases from J, with 13 bases between. The germline V gene has CDR1 LNHDA and CDR2 SQIVND (reference sequence). The CDR3 length is 13 residues. In DNA, the CDR3 is TGTGCCAGTAGTATTTACGTACATGGAGAGCAGTTCTTC. Amino acids: CASSIYVHGEQFF.

CDR3 in DNA: TGCGCCAGCAGCCAAGATGCCCAGGGCAGGGGGATAGCCTATGGCTACACCTTC. Its protein is CASSQDAQGRGIAYGYTF. The chain carries TRBV4-3 and TRBJ1-2; 7 bases fit TRBD1. Per germline, CDR1 LGHNA and CDR2 YSLEER. This CDR3 is built from 18 residues. The V segment lost 0 bases and the J segment 4 bases; nucleotides outside the gene matches: 14.

The chain recombines TRBV5-4 with TRBJ1-2; 9 bases match TRBD1. The germline CDR1 and CDR2 sequences are SGHNT and YYREEE (reference sequence). This CDR3 region has 16 residues. Trimming removed 2 bases from V and 6 bases from J; junction bases left unmatched: 11. The CDR3 region has the DNA TGTGCCAGCAGCTTAATGTACAGGGGGCGGATGGATGGCTACACCTTC. This codes for CASSLMYRGRMDGYTF. The variable domain in full, completed from reference TRBV5-4 and TRBJ1-2, reads ETGVTQSPTHLIKTRGQQVTLRCSSQSGHNTVSWYQQALGQGPQFIFQYYREEENGRGNFPPRFSGLQFPNYSSELNVNALELDDSALYLCASSLMYRGRMDGYTFGSGTRLTVV.

V and J are TRBV3-1 (or the pseudogene TRBV3-2) and TRBJ1-2, with D uncertain. V shed 1 base and J shed 8 bases, with 8 bases lying between them. Germline loops: CDR1 LGHDT, CDR2 YNNKEL (reference sequence). This CDR3 region has 12 residues. CDR3: CASSQGEWGYTF. The CDR3 region has the DNA TGTGCCAGCAGCCAAGGGGAATGGGGCTACACCTTC.

The J gene is TRBJ1-1, the V gene TRBV27; TRBD1 might be the D (5 bases). The CDR3 has 17 amino acids. Germline CDR1 MNHEY, CDR2 SMNVEV (reference sequence). Trimming removed 5 bases at V and 0 bases at J, with 19 bases between. The CDR3 loop is CASSPYTGRRMNTEAFF. Here the CDR3 DNA reads TGTGCCAGCAGTCCATATACAGGAAGGCGAATGAACACTGAAGCTTTCTTT.

The chain carries TRBV9 and TRBJ2-7; no clear D. The germline V gene encodes CDR1 SGDLS and CDR2 YYNGEE. Trimming removed 4 bases at V and 1 base at J, with 9 bases between. The CDR3 runs to 13 residues. The CDR3 loop reads CASSTDGSYEQYF. CDR3 sequence (DNA): TGTGCCAGCAGCACCGACGGATCCTACGAGCAGTACTTC. Full variable domain (rest looked up from reference TRBV9 and TRBJ2-7): DSGVTQTPKHLITATGQRVTLRCSPRSGDLSVYWYQQSLDQGLQFLIQYYNGEERAKGNILERFSAQQFPDLHSELNLSSLELGDSALYFCASSTDGSYEQYFGPGTRLTVT.

This clone showed up just a few times. The chain has TRBV30 and TRBJ1-3; 12 bases are a match to TRBD1. J was trimmed by 12 bases and V by 4 bases; bases with no gene match: 10. Germline assignment: CDR1 GTSNPN and CDR2 SVGIG (reference sequence). This CDR3 spans 14 amino acids. The CDR3 spells CAWNWGQGAGIIYF. In DNA, the CDR3 is TGTGCCTGGAATTGGGGACAGGGGGCCGGTATCATATATTTT.

The chain recombines TRBV7-6 with TRBJ2-7, with TRBD1 identical over 7 bases. Germline values: CDR1 SGHVS, CDR2 FNYEAQ. The CDR3 totals 15 residues. V dropped 4 bases and J dropped 2; count of bases not matched to a gene: 8. The CDR3: CASSYRDSHTYEQYF. CDR3 sequence (DNA): TGTGCCAGCAGCTACCGGGACAGCCATACCTACGAGCAGTACTTC.

The V call is TRBV9, the J call TRBJ2-5; TRBD2 matches 7 bases. The V gene end was trimmed by 7 bases and the J gene end by 1 base; junction bases not matched to a gene: 10. The CDR3 length is 15 residues. Germline V gene sequence: CDR1 SGDLS, CDR2 YYNGEE. This chain's CDR3 is CASAWGGGPQETQYF. DNA of the CDR3: TGTGCCAGCGCTTGGGGGGGAGGGCCCCAAGAGACCCAGTACTTC. Full variable domain (rest looked up from reference TRBV9 and TRBJ2-5): DSGVTQTPKHLITATGQRVTLRCSPRSGDLSVYWYQQSLDQGLQFLIQYYNGEERAKGNILERFSAQQFPDLHSELNLSSLELGDSALYFCASAWGGGPQETQYFGPGTRLLVL.

V gene TRBV5-4 combines with J gene TRBJ1-2, with D possibly being TRBD1 (5 bases). Trimming took 5 bases from V and 0 from J, leaving 20 bases between them. Germline V gene data show CDR1 as SGHNT and CDR2 as YYREEE (reference sequence). This CDR3 has 17 amino acids. As DNA, the CDR3 is TGTGCCAGCAGTCCACCCCTACGGGGGATAGCTAACTATGGCTACACCTTC. It yields the protein CASSPPLRGIANYGYTF.